Sequencing of this T cell receptor (beta chain) was carried out in a study of TIL therapy for anti-PD-1-resistant metastatic lung cancer. About the study: Patients had a median age of 54 years (range about 38-85).

The libraries were made with immunoSEQ v3. The protocol was immunoSEQ multiplex PCR, while the TCRdb copy is restricted to in-frame clones and leaves out a portion. This table holds some 90,000 clones, about 71% found once. With regard to this clone: Its antigen remains unknown.

Study-level results: Patients were highly selected, enriched for treatment-naive, never-smoker and oncogene-addicted cases. Many TIL product clones were absent from baseline tumor, suggesting clonal contraction.

Specified time point: pre-treatment sample, taken before nivolumab and TIL therapy. Pleural nodules or supraclavicular lymph nodes made up most of the excised metastases sampled. Patients then received nivolumab; progressors got lymphodepletion, TIL and IL-2. CDR3 size: 13 residues. The V end lost 2 bases, the J end lost 14 bases, and 18 bases lay between the germline ends. Germline CDR1 reads KGHSH; CDR2 reads LQKENI. Source: tumor tissue, taken at baseline. This clonotype originated in a person between 25 and 80 years old with non-small cell lung cancer. This chain links TRBV18 with TRBJ1-2; D might be TRBD1 (5 bases). The CDR3 sequence: CASSPSSTGLSTF. CDR3 sequence (DNA): TGTGCCAGCTCACCATCCTCTACAGGTCTGAGTACCTTC.